The clone carrying this T cell receptor (beta chain) was detected ten times or more. The antigen is undetermined. The source of the sample is a study of T cell repertoires in cytomegalovirus infection. The wider study: Public signatures in TCR beta pointed to CMV infection and matching HLA type. Study-wide results and limits: Based on cumulative public TCR beta family frequency, carriers of CMV plus the relevant HLA were identified.

TCRdb itself ran the reads through MiXCR, one entry per CDR3 protein. The sample yields more than 350,000 distinct CDR3 sequences, approximately 31% seen once. V lost 2 bases and J lost 4; bases outside the gene matches: 9. Germline V gives CDR1 SGHVS, CDR2 FNYEAQ. CDR3 length: 18 amino acids. The source of this sequence is a human donor in good health (CMV status not recorded). Some clones in this sample may be carry-over from other donors' samples. The chain combines TRBV7-6 with TRBJ2-2, with 11 bases matching TRBD2. Sequenced: PBMCs. The CDR3 nucleotides read TGTGCCAGCAGCTTATGGATAGCGGGGGGGCCCAGCACCGGGGAGCTGTTTTTT. Translation gives CASSLWIAGGPSTGELFF. Drawing the rest from reference TRBV7-6 and TRBJ2-2, the complete variable domain is GAGVSQSPRYKVTKRGQDVALRCDPISGHVSLYWYRQALGQGPEFLTYFNYEAQQDKSGLPNDRFSAERPEGSISTLTIQRTEQRDSAMYRCASSLWIAGGPSTGELFFGEGSRLTVL.